The clone carrying this TCR beta chain was observed many times. As yet, its antigen is unknown. The TCR library protocol was used to attach unique molecular identifiers. These identifiers were attached to individual cDNA molecules. TCRdb called the 5' RACE reads again in MiXCR, with one record for every CDR3 protein. The sample lists 20,000 to 25,000 distinct CDR3 sequences; about 5% were seen once. The data derive from a study of early T cells in non-severe SARS-CoV-2 infection. The wider study: Unsorted whole-blood RNA was sequenced in bulk, leaving chains unpaired. Study-wide results and limits: VDJdb matching, biased toward anti-spike CD8 responses, missed private and CD4 specificities.

Germline trimming cut 0 bases from V and 7 bases from J; bases unmatched to any gene: 5. Germline V CDR1 and CDR2: MNHEY, SVGAGI. This CDR3 is built from 15 residues. Sample: whole blood. The V call is TRBV6-5, the J call TRBJ2-2; 7 nucleotides agree with TRBD1. This TCR was sampled from an adult who was a healthcare worker with PCR-confirmed SARS-CoV-2 infection or an uninfected control (not recorded which). CDR3 loop: CASSYSVQGVGELFF. The DNA of the CDR3 is TGTGCCAGCAGTTACTCGGTCCAGGGGGTCGGGGAGCTGTTTTTT.